This T cell receptor beta chain was observed in a study of blood T cell repertoires in COVID-19. Method: immunoSEQ multiplex PCR; TCRdb's copy keeps in-frame clones and lacks some. The repertoire holds 180,000 or so clones, with approximately 88% as singletons. The germline V gene has CDR1 KGHSH and CDR2 LQKENI. The junction had 6 bases not matched to a gene; V was cut back by 5 bases and J by 7 bases. This CDR3 is 13 amino acids long. This receptor was identified in a woman aged 55-70 years who had recovered from COVID-19. This chain joins TRBV18 and TRBJ2-7; 9 bases are a match to TRBD1. What was sequenced was PBMCs or T cells enriched from blood (not recorded which). The CDR3: CASSGDRAGEQYF. Written as DNA, the CDR3 is TGTGCCAGCTCAGGGGACAGGGCGGGAGAGCAGTACTTC.